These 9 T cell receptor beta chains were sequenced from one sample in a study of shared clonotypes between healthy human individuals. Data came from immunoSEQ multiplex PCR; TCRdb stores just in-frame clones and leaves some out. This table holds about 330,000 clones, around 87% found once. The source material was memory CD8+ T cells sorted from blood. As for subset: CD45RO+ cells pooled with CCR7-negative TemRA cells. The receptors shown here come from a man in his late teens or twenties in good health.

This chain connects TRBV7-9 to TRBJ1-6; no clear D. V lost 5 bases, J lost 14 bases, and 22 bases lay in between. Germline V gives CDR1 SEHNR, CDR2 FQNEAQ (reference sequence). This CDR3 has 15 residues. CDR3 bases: TGTGCCAGCAGCCACCCCTTAGGGCCCACCGGCACCCTCCACTTT. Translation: CASSHPLGPTGTLHF.

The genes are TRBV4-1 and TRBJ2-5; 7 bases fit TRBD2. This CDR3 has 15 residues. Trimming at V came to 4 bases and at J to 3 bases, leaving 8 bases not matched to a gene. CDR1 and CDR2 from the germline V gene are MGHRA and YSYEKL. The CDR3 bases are TGCGCCAGCAGCCCAGACGAGAGCGGGGAAGAGACCCAGTACTTC. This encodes CASSPDESGEETQYF.

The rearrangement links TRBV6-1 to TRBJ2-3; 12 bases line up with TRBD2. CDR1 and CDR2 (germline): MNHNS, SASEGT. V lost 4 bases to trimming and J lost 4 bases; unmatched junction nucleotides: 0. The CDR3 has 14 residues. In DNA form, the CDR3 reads TGTGCCAGCAGTGGACTAGCGGGAGCAGATACGCAGTATTTT. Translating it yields CASSGLAGADTQYF.

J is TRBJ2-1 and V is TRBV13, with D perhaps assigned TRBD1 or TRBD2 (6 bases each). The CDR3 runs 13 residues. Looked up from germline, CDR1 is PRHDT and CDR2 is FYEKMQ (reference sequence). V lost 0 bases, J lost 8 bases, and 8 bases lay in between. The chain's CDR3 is CASSLGRGDEQFF. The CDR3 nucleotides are TGTGCCAGCAGCTTAGGTAGGGGGGATGAGCAGTTCTTC.

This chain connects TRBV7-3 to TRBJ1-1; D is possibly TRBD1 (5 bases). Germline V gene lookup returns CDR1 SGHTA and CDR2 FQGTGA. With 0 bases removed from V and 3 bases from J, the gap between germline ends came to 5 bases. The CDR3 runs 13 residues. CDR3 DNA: TGTGCCAGCAGCTTAACAGGGGACACTGAAGCTTTCTTT. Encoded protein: CASSLTGDTEAFF.

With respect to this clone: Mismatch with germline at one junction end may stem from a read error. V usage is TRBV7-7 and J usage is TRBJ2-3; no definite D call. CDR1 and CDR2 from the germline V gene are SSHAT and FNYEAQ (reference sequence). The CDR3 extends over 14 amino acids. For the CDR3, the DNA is TGTGCTAGCAGCTTATGGGCAGACGGAGATACGCAGTATTTT. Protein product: CASSLWADGDTQYF.

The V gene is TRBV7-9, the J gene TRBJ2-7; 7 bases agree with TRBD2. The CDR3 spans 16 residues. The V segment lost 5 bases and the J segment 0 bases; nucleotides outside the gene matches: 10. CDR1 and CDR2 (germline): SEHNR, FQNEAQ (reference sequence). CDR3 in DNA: TGTGCCAGCAGCCCCTACCCAGCGGGAAACTCCTACGAGCAGTACTTC. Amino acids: CASSPYPAGNSYEQYF.

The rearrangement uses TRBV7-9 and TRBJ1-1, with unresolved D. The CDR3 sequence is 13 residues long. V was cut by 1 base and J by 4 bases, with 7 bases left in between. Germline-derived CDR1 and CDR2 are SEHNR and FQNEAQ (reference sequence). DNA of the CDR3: TGTGCCAGCAGCTTAGACAGTCCCACTGAAGCTTTCTTT. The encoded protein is CASSLDSPTEAFF.

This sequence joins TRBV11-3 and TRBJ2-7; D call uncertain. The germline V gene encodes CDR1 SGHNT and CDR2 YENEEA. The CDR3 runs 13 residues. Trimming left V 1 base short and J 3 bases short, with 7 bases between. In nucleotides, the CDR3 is TGTGCCAGCAGCTTAGGGTCAATCTACGAGCAGTACTTC. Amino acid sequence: CASSLGSIYEQYF.